Each of the 7 T cell receptor beta chains below was sequenced from the same sample in a study of cytomegalovirus exposure and HLA in healthy donors. 60 Vbeta and 13 Jbeta primers were used in PCR. Clones were sequenced by immunoSEQ multiplex PCR, and TCRdb holds only the in-frame ones, with some missing. This sample has about 130,000 clones, with around 77% found just once. The sequenced material came from PBMCs. The receptor set was obtained from a woman between 45 and 60 years old in good health and CMV-seronegative.

J is TRBJ1-1 and V is TRBV18; D remains unclear. The CDR3 totals 18 residues. Germline CDR1 KGHSH, CDR2 LQKENI. V lost 1 base, J lost 4 bases, and 22 bases lay in between. Written as DNA, the CDR3 is TGTGCCAGCTCACCACTGGCGGGGTTGGGCGGAATGAGCACTGAAGCTTTCTTT. Translating it yields CASSPLAGLGGMSTEAFF.

The chain has TRBV6-5 and TRBJ2-1, with D maybe TRBD2 (5 bases). CDR3 size: 12 residues. Trimming took 10 bases from V and 8 from J, leaving 15 bases between them. CDR1 and CDR2 (germline): MNHEY, SVGAGI. Here the CDR3 DNA reads TGTGCCACCCTTCGGGGTGTCCATGAGCAGTTCTTC. Protein: CATLRGVHEQFF.

V gene TRBV5-8 combines with J gene TRBJ2-3, with 8 bases identical to TRBD2. The CDR3 is 16 residues long. The germline V gene has CDR1 SGHTS and CDR2 YDEGEE. V shed 0 bases and J 5 bases; nucleotides not matched to a gene: 8. CDR3 coding DNA: TGTGCCAGCAGCTTGGTGTCCGGGAGGGCGGAAGATACGCAGTATTTT. This sequence encodes CASSLVSGRAEDTQYF.

CDR3 bases: TGTGCCAGCTCACCGGGGCGCCCGGGGGAGGGTCAGCCCCAGCATTTT. Translation: CASSPGRPGEGQPQHF. The rearrangement uses TRBV18 and TRBJ1-5; maybe TRBD1 (5 bases). This CDR3 contains 16 residues. The V end was cut by 3 bases, the J end by 6 bases, with 18 bases between. Looked up from germline, CDR1 is KGHSH and CDR2 is LQKENI. Filled out from reference TRBV18 and TRBJ1-5, the complete variable domain reads NAGVMQNPRHLVRRRGQEARLRCSPMKGHSHVYWYRQLPEEGLKFMVYLQKENIIDESGMPKERFSAEFPKEGPSILRIQQVVRGDSAAYFCASSPGRPGEGQPQHFGDGTRLSIL.

CDR3 sequence (DNA): TGCGCCAGCAGCTTGGTACAGGGTGCAATGAACACTGAAGCTTTCTTT. Amino acids: CASSLVQGAMNTEAFF. This chain connects TRBV5-1 to TRBJ1-1, with TRBD1 as a possible D gene (6 bases). V gave up 0 bases and J gave up 0 bases, with 12 bases separating them. The CDR3 consists of 16 residues. Germline V lookup: CDR1 SGHRS, CDR2 YFSETQ.

The chain employs TRBV21-1 and TRBJ2-5; the table assigns TRBD1, which was not confirmed against the DNA. TRBV21-1 is tagged as a pseudogene. This CDR3 comprises 19 residues. The CDR3 DNA is TGTGCCAGGAACCTCCATGGGAGGCATCGGTCAGGGGGCCAAGAGACCCAGTACTTC. This encodes CARNLHGRHRSGGQETQYF.

The V and J genes are TRBV5-4 and TRBJ1-2; possible D gene TRBD1, 6 bases. The germline V gene encodes CDR1 SGHNT and CDR2 YYREEE (reference sequence). The V gene lost 5 bases and the J gene lost 0 bases, with 11 bases spanning the gap. The CDR3 consists of 14 residues. CDR3 amino acids: CASSQGGANYGYTF. CDR3 coding DNA: TGTGCCAGCAGTCAAGGGGGAGCTAACTATGGCTACACCTTC.